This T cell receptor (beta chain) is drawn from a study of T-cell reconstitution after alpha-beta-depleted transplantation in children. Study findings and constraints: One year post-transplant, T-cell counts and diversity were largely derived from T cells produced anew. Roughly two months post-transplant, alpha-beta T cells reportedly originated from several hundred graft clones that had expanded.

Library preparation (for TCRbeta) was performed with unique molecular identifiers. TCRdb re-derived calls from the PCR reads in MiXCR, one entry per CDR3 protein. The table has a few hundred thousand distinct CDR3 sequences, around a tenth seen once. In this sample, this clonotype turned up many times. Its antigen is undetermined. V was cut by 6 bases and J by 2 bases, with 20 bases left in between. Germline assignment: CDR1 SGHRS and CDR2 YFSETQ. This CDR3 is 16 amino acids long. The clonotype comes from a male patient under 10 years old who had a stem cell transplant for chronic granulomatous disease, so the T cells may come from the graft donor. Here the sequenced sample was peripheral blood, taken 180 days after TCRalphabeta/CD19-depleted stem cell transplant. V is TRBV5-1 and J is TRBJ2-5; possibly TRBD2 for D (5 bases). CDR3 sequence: CASTSLSGAFQETQYF. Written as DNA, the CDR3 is TGCGCCAGCACCTCGCTAAGCGGAGCGTTTCAAGAGACCCAGTACTTC.